The 6 T cell receptor beta chains below come from one sample, sequenced in a study of T cell repertoires in cytomegalovirus infection. Their antigens are not known. TCRdb re-analysed the reads in MiXCR, keeping a single row per CDR3 protein. The sample consists of a few hundred thousand distinct CDR3 sequences, 40% of them appearing once. This material consisted of cultured PBMCs, taken from culture after CMV antigen stimulation. These TCRs come from a human donor in good health (CMV status not recorded). Some clones in this sample may be carry-over from other donors' samples.

The chain combines TRBV5-8 with TRBJ2-7; D is perhaps TRBD2 (5 bases). The germline V and J ends were trimmed by 1 base and 9 bases, with 14 bases remaining between them. This CDR3 region has 13 residues. From germline, CDR1 is SGHTS and CDR2 YDEGEE. CDR3 nucleotides: TGTGCCAGCAGCTTGTTGTCCGGGGTCGGGCAGTACTTC. It specifies CASSLLSGVGQYF.

V usage is TRBV12-3 or TRBV12-4 and J usage is TRBJ2-1, with 12 bases identical to TRBD2. The J segment lost 0 bases and the V segment lost 6 bases, leaving 9 bases of the junction unmatched. This CDR3 has 18 amino acids. In DNA, the CDR3 is TGTGCCAGCAGACCTAGCGGGAGGGCTTGGAGCTCCTACAATGAGCAGTTCTTC. This translates into CASRPSGRAWSSYNEQFF.

The V and J genes are TRBV7-9 and TRBJ2-1, with D tentatively TRBD2 (6 bases). Germline V CDR1 and CDR2: SEHNR, FQNEAQ (reference sequence). The germline V and J ends were trimmed by 3 bases and 9 bases, with 9 bases remaining between them. The length of the CDR3 is 12 residues. In DNA, the CDR3 is TGTGCCAGCAGCTTTATCGGGGGTGAGCAGTTCTTC. This gives the protein CASSFIGGEQFF.

About this clonotype: An end of the junction differs from the germline gene, which may be a read error. This chain joins TRBV19 and TRBJ1-4; D is ambiguous. Germline CDR1 reads LNHDA; CDR2 reads SQIVND (reference sequence). The CDR3 loop spans 15 amino acids. The CDR3 protein is CSSSANVATNEKLFF. In DNA, the CDR3 is TGTTCCAGTAGTGCGAACGTAGCAACTAATGAAAAACTGTTTTTT.

This clonotype was found once. V and J are TRBV5-6 and TRBJ1-2, with a possible D match to TRBD1 (6 bases). This CDR3 region has 11 residues. V was trimmed by 4 bases and J by 8 bases, leaving 9 bases between them. Germline V CDR1 and CDR2: SGHDT, YYEEEE. The CDR3: CASSAGAGYTF. The CDR3 DNA is TGTGCCAGCAGCGCAGGGGCCGGCTACACCTTC.

The chain is built from TRBV20-1 and TRBJ2-3; 9 nucleotides match TRBD2. CDR1 and CDR2 (germline): DFQATT, SNEGSKA (reference sequence). The CDR3 extends over 15 amino acids. V gave up 2 bases and J gave up 6 bases; unmatched junction bases: 9. CDR3 sequence: CSARSPTSGADTQYF. The CDR3 DNA reads as TGCAGTGCTAGATCACCGACTAGCGGCGCGGATACGCAGTATTTT.